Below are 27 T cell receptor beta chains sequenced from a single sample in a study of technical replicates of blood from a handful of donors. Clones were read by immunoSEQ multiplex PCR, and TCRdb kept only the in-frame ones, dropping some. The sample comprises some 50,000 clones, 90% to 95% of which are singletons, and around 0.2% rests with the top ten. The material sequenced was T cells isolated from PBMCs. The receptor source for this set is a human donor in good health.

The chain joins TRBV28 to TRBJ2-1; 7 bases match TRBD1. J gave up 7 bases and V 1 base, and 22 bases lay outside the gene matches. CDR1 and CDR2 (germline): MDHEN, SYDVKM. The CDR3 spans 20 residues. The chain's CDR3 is CASSLLGLGFTREGANEQFF. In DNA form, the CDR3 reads TGTGCCAGCAGTTTATTAGGGTTAGGATTTACGAGAGAGGGGGCAAATGAGCAGTTCTTC. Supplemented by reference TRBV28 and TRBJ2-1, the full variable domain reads DVKVTQSSRYLVKRTGEKVFLECVQDMDHENMFWYRQDPGLGLRLIYFSYDVKMKEKGDIPEGYSVSREKKERFSLILESASTNQTSMYLCASSLLGLGFTREGANEQFFGPGTRLTVL.

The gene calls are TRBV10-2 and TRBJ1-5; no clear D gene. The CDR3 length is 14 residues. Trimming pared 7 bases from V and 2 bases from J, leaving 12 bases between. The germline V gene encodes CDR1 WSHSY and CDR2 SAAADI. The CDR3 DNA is TGCGCCAGCAATCCGTCCGGGGGCAATCAGCCCCAGCATTTT. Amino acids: CASNPSGGNQPQHF.

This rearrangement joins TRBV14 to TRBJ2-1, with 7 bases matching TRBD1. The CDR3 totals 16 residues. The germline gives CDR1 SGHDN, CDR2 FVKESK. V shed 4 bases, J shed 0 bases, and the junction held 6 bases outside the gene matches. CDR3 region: CASSLLGDSSYNEQFF. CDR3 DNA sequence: TGTGCCAGCAGCCTCTTAGGGGACAGCTCCTACAATGAGCAGTTCTTC.

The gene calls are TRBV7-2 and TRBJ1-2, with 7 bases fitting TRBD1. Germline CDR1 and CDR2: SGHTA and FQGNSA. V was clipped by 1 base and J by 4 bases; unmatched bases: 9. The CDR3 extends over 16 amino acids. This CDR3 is CASSLVATGTFYGYTF. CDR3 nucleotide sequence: TGTGCCAGCAGCTTAGTGGCGACAGGGACCTTCTATGGCTACACCTTC. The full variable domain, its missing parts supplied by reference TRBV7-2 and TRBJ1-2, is GAGVSQSPSNKVTEKGKDVELRCDPISGHTALYWYRQSLGQGLEFLIYFQGNSAPDKSGLPSDRFSAERTGGSVSTLTIQRTQQEDSAVYLCASSLVATGTFYGYTFGSGTRLTVV.

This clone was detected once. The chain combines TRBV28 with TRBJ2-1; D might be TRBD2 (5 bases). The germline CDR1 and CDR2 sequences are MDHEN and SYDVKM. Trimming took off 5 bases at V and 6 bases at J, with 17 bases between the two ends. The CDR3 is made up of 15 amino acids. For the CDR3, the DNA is TGTGCCAGCAGTCCCGACTATATCCAGACCAATGAGCAGTTCTTC. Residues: CASSPDYIQTNEQFF.

CDR3 sequence reads: CASSYGQGWGETQYF. Written as DNA, the CDR3 is TGTGCCAGCAGCTACGGACAGGGTTGGGGGGAGACCCAGTACTTC. J is TRBJ2-5 and V is TRBV28; 8 bases agree with TRBD1. This CDR3 has 15 amino acids. Germline V gene data show CDR1 as MDHEN and CDR2 as SYDVKM. Trimming at V came to 6 bases and at J to 5 bases, leaving 11 bases not matched to a gene.

The CDR3 is CASSVGIQAYEQYF. DNA of the CDR3: TGTGCCAGCAGCGTAGGTATCCAGGCATACGAGCAGTACTTC. The chain combines TRBV9 with TRBJ2-7; no reliable D call. Trimming left V 0 bases short and J 4 bases short, with 11 bases between. The CDR3 is 14 amino acids. Germline loops: CDR1 SGDLS, CDR2 YYNGEE.

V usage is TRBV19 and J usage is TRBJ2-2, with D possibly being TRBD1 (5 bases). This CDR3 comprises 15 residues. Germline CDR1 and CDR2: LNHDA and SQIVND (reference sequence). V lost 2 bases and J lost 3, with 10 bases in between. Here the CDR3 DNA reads TGTGCCAGTAGTATATCGGACACTTACACCGGGGAGCTGTTTTTT. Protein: CASSISDTYTGELFF.

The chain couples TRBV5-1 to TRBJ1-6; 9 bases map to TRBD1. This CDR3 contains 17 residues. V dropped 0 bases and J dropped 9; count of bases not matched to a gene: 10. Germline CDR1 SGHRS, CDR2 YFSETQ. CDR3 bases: TGCGCCAGCAGCTTGGAGGTCGCGGGGACAGGGTTTTCACCCCTCCACTTT. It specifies CASSLEVAGTGFSPLHF.

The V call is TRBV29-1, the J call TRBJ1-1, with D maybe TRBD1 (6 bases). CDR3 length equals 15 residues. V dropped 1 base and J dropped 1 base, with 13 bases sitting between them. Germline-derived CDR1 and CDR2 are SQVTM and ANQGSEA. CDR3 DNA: TGCAGCGTTGAAGTCCGAGGACAGACGAACACTGAAGCTTTCTTT. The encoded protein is CSVEVRGQTNTEAFF.

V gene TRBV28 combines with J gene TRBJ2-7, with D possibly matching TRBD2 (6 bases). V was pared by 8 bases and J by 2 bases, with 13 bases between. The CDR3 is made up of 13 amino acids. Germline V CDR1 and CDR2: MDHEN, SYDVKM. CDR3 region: CASRRTGAYEQYF. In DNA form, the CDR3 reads TGTGCCAGCCGTCGCACGGGGGCCTACGAGCAGTACTTC.

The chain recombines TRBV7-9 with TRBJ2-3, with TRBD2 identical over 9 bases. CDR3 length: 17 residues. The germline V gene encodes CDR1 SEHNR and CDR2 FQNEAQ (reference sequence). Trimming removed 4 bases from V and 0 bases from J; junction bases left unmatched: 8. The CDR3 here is CASSSVRAGGSTDTQYF. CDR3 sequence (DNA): TGTGCCAGCAGCTCCGTCCGGGCGGGGGGGAGCACAGATACGCAGTATTTT.

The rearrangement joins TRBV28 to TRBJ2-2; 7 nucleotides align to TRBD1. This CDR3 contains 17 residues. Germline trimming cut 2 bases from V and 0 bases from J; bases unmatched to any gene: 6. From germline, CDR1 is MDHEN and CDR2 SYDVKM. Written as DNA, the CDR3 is TGTGCCAGCAGTTTACCCCGGGACAGTCCGAACACCGGGGAGCTGTTTTTT. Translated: CASSLPRDSPNTGELFF. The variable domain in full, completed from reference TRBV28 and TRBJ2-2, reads DVKVTQSSRYLVKRTGEKVFLECVQDMDHENMFWYRQDPGLGLRLIYFSYDVKMKEKGDIPEGYSVSREKKERFSLILESASTNQTSMYLCASSLPRDSPNTGELFFGEGSRLTVL.

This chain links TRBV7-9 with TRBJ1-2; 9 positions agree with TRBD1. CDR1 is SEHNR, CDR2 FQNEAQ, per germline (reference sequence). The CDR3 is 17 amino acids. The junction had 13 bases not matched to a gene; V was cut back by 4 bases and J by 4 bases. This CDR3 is CASSSTRDRDKGYGYTF. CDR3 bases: TGTGCCAGCAGCTCGACCCGGGACAGGGACAAGGGCTATGGCTACACCTTC.

The CDR3 coding sequence is TGTGCCATCAGTGGAAAGGGAGGCTATGGCTACACCTTC. Residues: CAISGKGGYGYTF. The chain joins TRBV10-3 to TRBJ1-2; D remains unclear. The CDR3 runs to 13 residues. Per the germline V gene, CDR1 is ENHRY and CDR2 is SYGVKD. V lost 4 bases and J lost 4, with 10 bases in between.

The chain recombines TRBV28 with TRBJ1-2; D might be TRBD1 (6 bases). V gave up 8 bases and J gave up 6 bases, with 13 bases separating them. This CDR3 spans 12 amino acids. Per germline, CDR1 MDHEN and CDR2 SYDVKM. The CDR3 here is CASEGGANGYTF. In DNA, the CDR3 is TGTGCCAGCGAAGGGGGTGCAAATGGCTACACCTTC.

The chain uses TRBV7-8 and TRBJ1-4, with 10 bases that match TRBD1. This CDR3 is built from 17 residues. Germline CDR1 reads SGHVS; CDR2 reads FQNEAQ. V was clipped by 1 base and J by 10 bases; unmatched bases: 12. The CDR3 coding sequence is TGTGCCAGCAGCTTAGGGCGGGGACAGGGGACGCTCGGAAAACTGTTTTTT. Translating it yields CASSLGRGQGTLGKLFF.

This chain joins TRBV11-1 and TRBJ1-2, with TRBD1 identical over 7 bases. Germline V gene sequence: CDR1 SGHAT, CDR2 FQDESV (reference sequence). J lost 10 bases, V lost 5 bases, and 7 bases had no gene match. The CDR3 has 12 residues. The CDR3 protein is CASSRGQLDYTF. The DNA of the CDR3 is TGTGCCAGCAGCCGGGGACAGCTAGACTACACCTTC.

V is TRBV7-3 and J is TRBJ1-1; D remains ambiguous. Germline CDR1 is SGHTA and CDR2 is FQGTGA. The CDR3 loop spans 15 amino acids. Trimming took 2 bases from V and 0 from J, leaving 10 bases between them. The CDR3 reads CASSLVGRMNTEAFF. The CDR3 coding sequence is TGTGCCAGCAGCTTAGTTGGCCGCATGAACACTGAAGCTTTCTTT.

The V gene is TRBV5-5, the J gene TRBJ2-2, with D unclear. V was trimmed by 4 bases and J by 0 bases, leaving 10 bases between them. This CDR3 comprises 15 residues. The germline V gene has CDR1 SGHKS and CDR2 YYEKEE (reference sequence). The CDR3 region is CASSTLLSNTGELFF. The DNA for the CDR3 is TGTGCCAGCAGCACCCTGCTATCGAACACCGGGGAGCTGTTTTTT.

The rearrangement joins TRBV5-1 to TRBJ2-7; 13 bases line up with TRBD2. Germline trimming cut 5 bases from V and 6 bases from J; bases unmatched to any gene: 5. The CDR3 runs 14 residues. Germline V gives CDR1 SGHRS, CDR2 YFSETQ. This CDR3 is CASRWTSGSREQYF. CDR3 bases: TGCGCCAGCAGATGGACTAGCGGGAGTCGCGAGCAGTACTTC.

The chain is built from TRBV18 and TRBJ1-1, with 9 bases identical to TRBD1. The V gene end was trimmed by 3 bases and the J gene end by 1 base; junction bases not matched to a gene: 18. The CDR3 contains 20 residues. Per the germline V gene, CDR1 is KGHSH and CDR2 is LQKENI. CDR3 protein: CASSPGTGFLRSPRNTEAFF. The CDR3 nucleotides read TGTGCCAGCTCACCCGGGACAGGGTTTTTACGCTCGCCGCGGAACACTGAAGCTTTCTTT.

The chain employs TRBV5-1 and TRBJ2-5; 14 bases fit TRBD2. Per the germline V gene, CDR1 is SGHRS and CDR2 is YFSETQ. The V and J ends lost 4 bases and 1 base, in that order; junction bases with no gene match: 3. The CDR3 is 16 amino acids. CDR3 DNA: TGCGCCAGCAGCCCCGGGACTAGCGGGGGCCAAGAGACCCAGTACTTC. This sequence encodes CASSPGTSGGQETQYF. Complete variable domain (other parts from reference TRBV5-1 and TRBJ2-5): KAGVTQTPRYLIKTRGQQVTLSCSPISGHRSVSWYQQTPGQGLQFLFEYFSETQRNKGNFPGRFSGRQFSNSRSEMNVSTLELGDSALYLCASSPGTSGGQETQYFGPGTRLLVL.

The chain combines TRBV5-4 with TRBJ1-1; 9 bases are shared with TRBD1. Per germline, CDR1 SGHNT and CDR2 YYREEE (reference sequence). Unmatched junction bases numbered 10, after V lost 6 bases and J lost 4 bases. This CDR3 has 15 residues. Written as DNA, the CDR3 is TGTGCCAGCACCCCGGGACAGGGCGTACTCACTGAAGCTTTCTTT. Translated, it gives CASTPGQGVLTEAFF.

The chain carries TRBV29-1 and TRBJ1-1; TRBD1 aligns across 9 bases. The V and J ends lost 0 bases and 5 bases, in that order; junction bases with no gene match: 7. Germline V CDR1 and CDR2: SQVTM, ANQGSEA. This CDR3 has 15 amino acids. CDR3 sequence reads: CSVEEGDRVYTEAFF. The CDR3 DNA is TGCAGCGTTGAAGAAGGGGACAGGGTATATACTGAAGCTTTCTTT.

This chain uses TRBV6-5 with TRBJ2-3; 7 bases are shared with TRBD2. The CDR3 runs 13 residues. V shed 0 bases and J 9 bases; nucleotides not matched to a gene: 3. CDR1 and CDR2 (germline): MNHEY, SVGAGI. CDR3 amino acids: CASSYSGLRTQYF. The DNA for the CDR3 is TGTGCCAGCAGTTACTCGGGACTAAGGACGCAGTATTTT.

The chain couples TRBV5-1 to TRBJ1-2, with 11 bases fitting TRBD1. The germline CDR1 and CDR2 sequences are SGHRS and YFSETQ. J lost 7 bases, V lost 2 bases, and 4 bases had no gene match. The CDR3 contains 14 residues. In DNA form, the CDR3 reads TGCGCCAGCAGCTTTGGACAGGGGGCGAGTGGCTACACCTTC. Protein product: CASSFGQGASGYTF.